What follows describes a single T cell receptor beta chain. Its matching antigen is unknown. Measured with immunoSEQ multiplex PCR; TCRdb has only the in-frame clones, and not every one. This sample has 45,000 to 60,000 clones, with approximately 95% found just once. The sample belongs to a study of graft-versus-host responses after intestinal transplantation. Study-level information: The whole recipient group had anti-thymocyte globulin induction followed by tacrolimus and steroids for two to four years.

Source: unstimulated CD8+ T cells sorted from spleen or lymph node cells, taken before transplant. This TCR was recovered from a human donor who was the organ donor for an intestinal transplant.

The CDR3 protein is CASSVGRGHLDNEQFF. As DNA, the CDR3 is TGTGCCAGCAGCGTAGGTCGGGGACACCTCGACAATGAGCAGTTCTTC. V is TRBV9 and J is TRBJ2-1; possibly TRBD1 for D (6 bases). CDR3 length: 16 residues. Trimming shortened V by 0 bases and J by 5 bases, and 15 bases separated the two germline ends. Germline V gives CDR1 SGDLS, CDR2 YYNGEE.